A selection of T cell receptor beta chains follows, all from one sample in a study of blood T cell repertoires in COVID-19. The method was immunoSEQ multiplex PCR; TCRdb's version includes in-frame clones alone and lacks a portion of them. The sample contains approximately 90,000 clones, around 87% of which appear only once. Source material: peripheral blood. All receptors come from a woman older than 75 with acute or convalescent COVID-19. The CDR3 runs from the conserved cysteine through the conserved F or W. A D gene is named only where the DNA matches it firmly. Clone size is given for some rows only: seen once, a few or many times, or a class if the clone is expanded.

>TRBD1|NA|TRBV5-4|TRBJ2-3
TGTGCCAGCAGCTTGCCGGGGAAACAGGGGGATACGCAGTATTTT
CASSLPGKQGDTQYF
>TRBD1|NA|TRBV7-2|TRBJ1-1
TGTGCCAGCAGCTTAGCTGAGGGACAGTCTGAAGCTTTCTTT
CASSLAEGQSEAFF
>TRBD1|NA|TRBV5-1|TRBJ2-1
TGCGCCAGCAGCTTGGACGGCAGGGGGCAGGGTGAGCAGTTCTTC
CASSLDGRGQGEQFF
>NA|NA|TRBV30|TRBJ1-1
TGTGCCTACTCGGGGTCCGGGGAAGCTTTCTTT
CAYSGSGEAFF
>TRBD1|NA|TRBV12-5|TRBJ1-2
TGTGCTAGTGGTTTGTACAGGGGTGCTGGCTACACCTTC
CASGLYRGAGYTF
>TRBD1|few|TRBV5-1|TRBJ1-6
TGCGCCAGCAGCGAGGGGGGCCGGGACAGCAATTCACCCCTCCACTTT
CASSEGGRDSNSPLHF
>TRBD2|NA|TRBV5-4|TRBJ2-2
TGTGCCAGCAGCTCGCCCCTTAGCGGGAGCCGCACCGGGGAGCTGTTTTTT
CASSSPLSGSRTGELFF
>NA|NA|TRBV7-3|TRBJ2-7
TGTGCCAGCAGCCAGTTGAGGGGGACCGAGCAGTACTTC
CASSQLRGTEQYF
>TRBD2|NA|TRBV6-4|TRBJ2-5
TGTGCCAGCAGAGAGGGACTAGCGGGAGGTTTGGGGACCCAGTACTTC
CASREGLAGGLGTQYF
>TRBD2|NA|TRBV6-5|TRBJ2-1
TGTGCCAGCAAAACCGGGACTAGCTTCGACAATGAGCAGTTCTTC
CASKTGTSFDNEQFF
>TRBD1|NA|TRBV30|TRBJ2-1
TGTGCCTGGACGAACAGGGGGAATGAGCAGTTCTTC
CAWTNRGNEQFF